The source of this T cell receptor (beta chain) is a study of shared clonotypes between healthy human individuals. Study background: A couple of female and three male donors aged 18 to 49 were enrolled. CD4 naive cells filled three plates per donor, CD4 memory three, CD8 naive two and CD8 memory one.

Data came from immunoSEQ multiplex PCR; TCRdb stores just in-frame clones and leaves some out. The repertoire holds millions of clones, with 90% to 95% as singletons. Naive CD8 cells were CD45RO-negative, positively selected for CCR7, excluding terminally differentiated effector memory CD45RA+ cells. This clone was seen once. This clonotype was obtained from a man aged 18 to 30 in good health. Some clones in this sample may be carry-over from other donors' samples. Sequenced: naive CD8+ T cells from PBMCs.

CDR3: CASGVGRDRGNQPQHF. CDR3 DNA sequence: TGTGCCAGCGGGGTTGGCCGGGACAGGGGGAATCAGCCCCAGCATTTT. The V and J genes are TRBV2 and TRBJ1-5; 11 nucleotides match TRBD1. The CDR3 has 16 amino acids. The germline V gene encodes CDR1 SNHLY and CDR2 FYNNEI. J gave up 4 bases and V 8 bases, and 10 bases lay outside the gene matches.